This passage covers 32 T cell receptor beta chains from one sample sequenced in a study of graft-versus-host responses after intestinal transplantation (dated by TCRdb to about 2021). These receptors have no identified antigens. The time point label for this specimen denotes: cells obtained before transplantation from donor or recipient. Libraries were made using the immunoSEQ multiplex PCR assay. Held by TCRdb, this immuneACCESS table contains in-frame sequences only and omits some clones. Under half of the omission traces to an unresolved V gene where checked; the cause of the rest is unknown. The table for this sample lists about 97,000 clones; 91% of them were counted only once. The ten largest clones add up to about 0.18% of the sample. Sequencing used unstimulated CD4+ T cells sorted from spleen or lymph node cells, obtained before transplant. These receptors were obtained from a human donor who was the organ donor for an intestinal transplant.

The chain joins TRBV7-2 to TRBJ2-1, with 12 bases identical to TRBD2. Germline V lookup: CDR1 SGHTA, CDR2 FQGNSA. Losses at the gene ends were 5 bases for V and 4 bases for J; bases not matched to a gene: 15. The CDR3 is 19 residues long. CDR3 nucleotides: TGTGCCAGCAGCGAACTAGCGGGGGGCCTAGTGTCCCCTTACAATGAGCAGTTCTTC. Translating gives CASSELAGGLVSPYNEQFF.

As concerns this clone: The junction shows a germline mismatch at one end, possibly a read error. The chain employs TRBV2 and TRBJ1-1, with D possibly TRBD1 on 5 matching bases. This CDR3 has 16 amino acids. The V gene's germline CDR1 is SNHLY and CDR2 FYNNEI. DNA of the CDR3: TGTGCCAGCAGTCAAGCCCAGGGTCGTGGACCGCCCGAAGCTTTCTTT. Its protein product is CASSQAQGRGPPEAFF.

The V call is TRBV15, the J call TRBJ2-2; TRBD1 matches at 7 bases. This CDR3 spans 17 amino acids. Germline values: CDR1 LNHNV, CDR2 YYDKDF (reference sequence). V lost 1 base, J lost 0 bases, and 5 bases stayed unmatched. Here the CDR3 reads CATSRVTGVSNTGELFF. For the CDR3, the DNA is TGTGCCACCAGCAGAGTTACAGGGGTATCGAACACCGGGGAGCTGTTTTTT.

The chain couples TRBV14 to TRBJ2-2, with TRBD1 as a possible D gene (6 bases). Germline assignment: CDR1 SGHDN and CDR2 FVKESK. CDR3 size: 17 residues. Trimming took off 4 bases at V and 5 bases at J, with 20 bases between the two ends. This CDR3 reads CASSPSQLGARTGELFF. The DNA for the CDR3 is TGTGCCAGCAGCCCCTCCCAACTGGGGGCGCGGACCGGGGAGCTGTTTTTT.

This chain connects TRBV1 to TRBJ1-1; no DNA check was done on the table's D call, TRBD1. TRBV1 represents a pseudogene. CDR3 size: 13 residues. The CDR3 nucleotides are TGCACCAGCAGCCGCAGTGAGAACACTGAAGCTTTCTTT. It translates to CTSSRSENTEAFF.

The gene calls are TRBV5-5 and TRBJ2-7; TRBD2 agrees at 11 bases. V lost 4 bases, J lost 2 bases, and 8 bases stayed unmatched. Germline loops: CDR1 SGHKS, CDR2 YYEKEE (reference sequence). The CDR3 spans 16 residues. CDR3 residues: CASSPLLAGETYEQYF. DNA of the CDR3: TGTGCCAGCAGCCCCCTACTAGCGGGGGAAACCTACGAGCAGTACTTC.

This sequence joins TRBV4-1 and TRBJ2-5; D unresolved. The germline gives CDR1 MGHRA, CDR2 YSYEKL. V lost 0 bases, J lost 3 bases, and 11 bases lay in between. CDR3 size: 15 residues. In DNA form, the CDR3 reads TGCGCCAGCAGCCAAGAGGTGAATAGAGAAGAGACCCAGTACTTC. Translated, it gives CASSQEVNREETQYF.

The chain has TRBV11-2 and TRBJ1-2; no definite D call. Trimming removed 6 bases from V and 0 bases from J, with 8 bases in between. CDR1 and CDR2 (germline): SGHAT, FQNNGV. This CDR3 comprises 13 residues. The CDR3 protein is CASRRLANYGYTF. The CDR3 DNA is TGTGCCAGCAGGAGACTAGCTAACTATGGCTACACCTTC.

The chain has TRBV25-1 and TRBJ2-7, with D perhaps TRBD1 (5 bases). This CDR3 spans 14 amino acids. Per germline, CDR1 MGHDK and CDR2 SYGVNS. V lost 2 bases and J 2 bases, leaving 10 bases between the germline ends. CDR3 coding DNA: TGTGCCAGCAGTGAACAGCCAGGGCCCTACGAGCAGTACTTC. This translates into CASSEQPGPYEQYF.

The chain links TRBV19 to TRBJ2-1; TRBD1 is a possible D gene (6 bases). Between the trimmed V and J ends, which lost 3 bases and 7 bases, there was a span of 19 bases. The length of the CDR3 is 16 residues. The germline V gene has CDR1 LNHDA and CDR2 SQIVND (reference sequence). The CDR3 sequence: CASSMKGVLTGNEQFF. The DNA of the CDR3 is TGTGCCAGTAGTATGAAGGGGGTCCTAACGGGGAATGAGCAGTTCTTC.

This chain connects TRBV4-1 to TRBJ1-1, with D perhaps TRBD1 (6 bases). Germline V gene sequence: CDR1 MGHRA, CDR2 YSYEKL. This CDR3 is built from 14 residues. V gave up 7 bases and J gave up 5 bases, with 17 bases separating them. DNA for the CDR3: TGCGCCAGCACCTCGACAGGTCGTGAAACTGAAGCTTTCTTT. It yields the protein CASTSTGRETEAFF.

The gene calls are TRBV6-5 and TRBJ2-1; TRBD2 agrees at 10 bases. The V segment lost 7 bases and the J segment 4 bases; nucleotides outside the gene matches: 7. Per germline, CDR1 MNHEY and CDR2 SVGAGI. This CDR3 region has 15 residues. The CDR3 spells CASTPGTSAYNEQFF. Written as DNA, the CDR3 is TGTGCCAGCACTCCTGGGACTAGCGCATACAATGAGCAGTTCTTC.

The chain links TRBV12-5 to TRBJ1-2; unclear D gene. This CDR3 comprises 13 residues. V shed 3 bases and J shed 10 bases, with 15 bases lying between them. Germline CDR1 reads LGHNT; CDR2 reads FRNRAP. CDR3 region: CASGLGEVDTYTF. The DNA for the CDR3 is TGTGCTAGTGGTTTAGGAGAAGTTGATACCTACACCTTC.

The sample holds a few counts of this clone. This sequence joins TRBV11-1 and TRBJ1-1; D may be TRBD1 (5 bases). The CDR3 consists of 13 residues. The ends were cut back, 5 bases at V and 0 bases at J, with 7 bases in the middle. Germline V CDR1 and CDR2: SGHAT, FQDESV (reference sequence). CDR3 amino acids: CASSPRVNTEAFF. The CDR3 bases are TGTGCCAGCAGCCCCAGGGTGAACACTGAAGCTTTCTTT.

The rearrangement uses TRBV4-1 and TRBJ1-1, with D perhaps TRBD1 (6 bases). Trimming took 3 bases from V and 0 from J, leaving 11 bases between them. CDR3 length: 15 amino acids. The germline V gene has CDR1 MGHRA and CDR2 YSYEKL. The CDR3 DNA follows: TGCGCCAGCAGCCAGCTACAGGGACTGAACACTGAAGCTTTCTTT. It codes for CASSQLQGLNTEAFF.

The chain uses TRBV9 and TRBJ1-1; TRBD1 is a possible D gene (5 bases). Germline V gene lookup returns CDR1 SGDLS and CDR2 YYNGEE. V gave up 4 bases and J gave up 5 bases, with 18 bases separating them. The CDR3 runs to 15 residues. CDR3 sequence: CASSPLIRGATEAFF. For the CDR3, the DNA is TGTGCCAGCAGCCCCCTCATTAGGGGTGCGACTGAAGCTTTCTTT.

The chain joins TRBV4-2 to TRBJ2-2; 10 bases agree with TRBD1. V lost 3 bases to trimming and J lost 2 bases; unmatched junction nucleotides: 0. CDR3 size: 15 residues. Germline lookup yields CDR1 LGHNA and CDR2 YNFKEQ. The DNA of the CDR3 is TGTGCCAGCAGCCAGACAGGGGGCAACACCGGGGAGCTGTTTTTT. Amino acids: CASSQTGGNTGELFF.

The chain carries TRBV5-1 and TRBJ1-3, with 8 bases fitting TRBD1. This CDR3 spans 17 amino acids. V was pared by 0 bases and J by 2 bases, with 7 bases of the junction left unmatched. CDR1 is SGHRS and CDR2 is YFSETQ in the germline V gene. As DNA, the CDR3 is TGCGCCAGCAGCTTGGTTCCTACAGGGGGTACTGGAAACACCATATATTTT. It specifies CASSLVPTGGTGNTIYF.

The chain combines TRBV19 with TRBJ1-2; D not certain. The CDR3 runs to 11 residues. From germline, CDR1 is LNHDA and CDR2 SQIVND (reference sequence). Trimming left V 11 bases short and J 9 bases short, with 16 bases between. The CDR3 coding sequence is TGTGCCGGCGGATTTAAAGGCCGCTACACCTTC. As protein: CAGGFKGRYTF. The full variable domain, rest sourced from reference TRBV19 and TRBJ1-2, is DGGITQSPKYLFRKEGQNVTLSCEQNLNHDAMYWYRQDPGQGLRLIYYSQIVNDFQKGDIAEGYSVSREKKESFPLTVTSAQKNPTAFYLCAGGFKGRYTFGSGTRLTVV.

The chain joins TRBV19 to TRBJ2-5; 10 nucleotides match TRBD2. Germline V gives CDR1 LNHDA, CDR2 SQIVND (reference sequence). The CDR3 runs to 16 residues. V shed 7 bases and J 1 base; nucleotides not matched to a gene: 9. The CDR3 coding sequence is TGTGCCAGTAACAATTGGACTAGCGGACTCCAAGAGACCCAGTACTTC. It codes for CASNNWTSGLQETQYF.

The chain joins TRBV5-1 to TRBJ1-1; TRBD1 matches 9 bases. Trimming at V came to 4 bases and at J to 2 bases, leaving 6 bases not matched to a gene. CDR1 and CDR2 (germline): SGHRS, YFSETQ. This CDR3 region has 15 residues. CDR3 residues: CASSVQGAYNTEAFF. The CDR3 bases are TGCGCCAGCAGCGTACAGGGGGCCTATAACACTGAAGCTTTCTTT.

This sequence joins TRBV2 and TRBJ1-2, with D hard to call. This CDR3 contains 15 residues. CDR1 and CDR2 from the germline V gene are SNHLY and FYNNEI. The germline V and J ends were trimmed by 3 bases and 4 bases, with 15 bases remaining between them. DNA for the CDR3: TGTGCCAGCAGTGAGACCTCTCCTAGCGCCTATGGCTACACCTTC. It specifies CASSETSPSAYGYTF.

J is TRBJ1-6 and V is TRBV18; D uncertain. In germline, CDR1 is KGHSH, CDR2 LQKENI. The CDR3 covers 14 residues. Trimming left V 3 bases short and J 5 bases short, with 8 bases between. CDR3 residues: CASSPMRNNSPLHF. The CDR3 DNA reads TGTGCCAGCTCACCCATGCGGAATAATTCACCCCTCCACTTT.

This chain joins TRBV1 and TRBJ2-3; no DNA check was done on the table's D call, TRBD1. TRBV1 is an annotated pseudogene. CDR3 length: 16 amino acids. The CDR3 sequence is CTSIRTCGQGGSTQYF. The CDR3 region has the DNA TGCACCAGCATCAGGACCTGCGGACAGGGAGGGTCGACGCAGTATTTT.

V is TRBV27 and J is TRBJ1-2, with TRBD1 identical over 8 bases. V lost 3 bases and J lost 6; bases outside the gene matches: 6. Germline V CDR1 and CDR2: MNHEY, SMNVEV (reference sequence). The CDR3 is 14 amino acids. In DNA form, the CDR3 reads TGTGCCAGCAGTTTCCAGGACAGGGATAATGGCTACACCTTC. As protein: CASSFQDRDNGYTF.

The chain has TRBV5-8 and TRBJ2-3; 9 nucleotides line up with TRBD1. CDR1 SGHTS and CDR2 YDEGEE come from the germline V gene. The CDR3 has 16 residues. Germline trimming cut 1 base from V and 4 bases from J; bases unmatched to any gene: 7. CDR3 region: CASSLLGTGFPDTQYF. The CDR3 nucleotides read TGTGCCAGCAGCTTGTTAGGGACAGGGTTTCCAGATACGCAGTATTTT.

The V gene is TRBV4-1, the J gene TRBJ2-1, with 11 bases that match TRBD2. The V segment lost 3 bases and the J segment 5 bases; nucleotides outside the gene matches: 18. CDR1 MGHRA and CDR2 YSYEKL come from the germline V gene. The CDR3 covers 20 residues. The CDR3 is CASSHLSRTSGSLPNNEQFF. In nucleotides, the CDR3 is TGCGCCAGCAGCCACCTCAGTAGGACTAGCGGGTCGCTACCAAACAATGAGCAGTTCTTC.

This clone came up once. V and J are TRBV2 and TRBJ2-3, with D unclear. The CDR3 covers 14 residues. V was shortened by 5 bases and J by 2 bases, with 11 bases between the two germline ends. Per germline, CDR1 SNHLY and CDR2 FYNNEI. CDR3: CASSFGSVTDTQYF. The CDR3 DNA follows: TGTGCCAGCAGTTTTGGCTCCGTCACAGATACGCAGTATTTT.

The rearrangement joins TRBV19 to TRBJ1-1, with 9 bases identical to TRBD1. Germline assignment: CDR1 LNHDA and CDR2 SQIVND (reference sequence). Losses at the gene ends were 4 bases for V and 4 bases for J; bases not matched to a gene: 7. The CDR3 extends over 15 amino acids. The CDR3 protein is CASSTRGQGGTEAFF. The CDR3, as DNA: TGTGCCAGTAGTACGAGGGGACAGGGAGGCACTGAAGCTTTCTTT.

CDR3 sequence: CASSHPTGGISGANVLTF. CDR3 nucleotide sequence: TGTGCCAGCAGCCATCCTACGGGGGGTATCTCTGGGGCCAACGTCCTGACTTTC. The chain joins TRBV4-2 to TRBJ2-6; TRBD2 matches 7 bases. The germline gives CDR1 LGHNA, CDR2 YNFKEQ. This CDR3 has 18 residues. V was clipped by 3 bases and J by 0 bases; unmatched bases: 8.

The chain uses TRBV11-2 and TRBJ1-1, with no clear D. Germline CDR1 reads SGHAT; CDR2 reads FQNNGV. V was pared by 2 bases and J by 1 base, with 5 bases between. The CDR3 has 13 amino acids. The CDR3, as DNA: TGTGCCAGCAGCTTATTCGGGAACACTGAAGCTTTCTTT. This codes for CASSLFGNTEAFF.

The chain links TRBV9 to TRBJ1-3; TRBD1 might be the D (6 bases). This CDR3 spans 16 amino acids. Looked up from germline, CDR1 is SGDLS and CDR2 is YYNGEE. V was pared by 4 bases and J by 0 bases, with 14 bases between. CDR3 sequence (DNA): TGTGCCAGCAGCCCCCGGACAGTTGGCTCTGGAAACACCATATATTTT. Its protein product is CASSPRTVGSGNTIYF.